This T cell receptor (beta chain) was recovered during a study of blood T cell repertoires in COVID-19. Study overall: Acute and convalescent COVID-19 samples came from the United States, Italy and Spain.

This clone has a handful of counts. Original analysis: Nucleated cell number was recorded as an estimate derived from reference gene primer amplification. Repertoires were generated with immunoSEQ multiplex PCR, while TCRdb's copy carries only in-frame clones and drops some. V, J and clone size were drawn from that table, and D and trimming were deduced from the DNA. The sample contains more than 200,000 clones, roughly 86% of which appear only once. Those enrolled, adults aged 18 to 89 years, came from about two dozen US areas. Among Cohort 3 donors, those recovered had two negative PCRs, clearance, or symptom resolution. The CDR3 has 14 residues. Germline lookup yields CDR1 MNHEY and CDR2 SMNVEV (reference sequence). Trimming removed 3 bases from V and 7 bases from J; junction bases left unmatched: 8.

The sample comprised PBMCs or T cells enriched from blood (not recorded which). The chain has TRBV27 and TRBJ2-7; 8 bases line up with TRBD2. The receptor was isolated from a woman aged 50 to 60 who had recovered from COVID-19. The CDR3 protein is CASSLTGGSSEQYF. CDR3 DNA sequence: TGTGCCAGCAGTTTGACGGGAGGGTCGTCAGAGCAGTACTTC.